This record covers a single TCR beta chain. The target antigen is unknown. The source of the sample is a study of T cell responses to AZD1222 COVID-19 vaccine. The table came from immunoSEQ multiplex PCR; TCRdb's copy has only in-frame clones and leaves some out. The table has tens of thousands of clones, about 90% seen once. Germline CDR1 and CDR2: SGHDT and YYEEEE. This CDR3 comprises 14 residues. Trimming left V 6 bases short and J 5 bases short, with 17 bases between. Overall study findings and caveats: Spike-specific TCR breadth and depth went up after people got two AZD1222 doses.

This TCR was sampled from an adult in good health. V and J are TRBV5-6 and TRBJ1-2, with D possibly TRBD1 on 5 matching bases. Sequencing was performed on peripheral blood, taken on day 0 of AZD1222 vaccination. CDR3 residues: CASKWQSTGYGYTF. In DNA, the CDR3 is TGTGCCAGCAAGTGGCAATCCACAGGTTATGGCTACACCTTC.